This entry features one T cell receptor (beta chain) sequence. Generated by immunoSEQ multiplex PCR, the TCRdb table keeps only in-frame clones and is missing some. The profile shows more than 30,000 clones, around 76% of them singletons. After autologous stem cell transplantation all patients relapsed, and prior brentuximab vedotin exposure differed between cohorts. V lost 5 bases, J lost 8 bases, and 12 bases lay in between. Germline V lookup: CDR1 SGHTA, CDR2 FQGNSA. The CDR3 is 13 amino acids. These data originate in a study of PD-1 blockade in classical Hodgkin lymphoma. This specimen was peripheral blood mononuclear cells (PBMCs), taken before the second cycle of nivolumab. The sequence was obtained from a human donor with classical Hodgkin lymphoma. The chain is built from TRBV7-2 and TRBJ1-4; unclear D gene. The CDR3, as DNA: TGTGCCAGCAGCCGCGTTCTTGAGGAAAAACTGTTTTTT. Translated: CASSRVLEEKLFF.